A single T cell receptor beta chain is shown here with its context. The data originate from a study of cytomegalovirus exposure and HLA in healthy donors. CDR1 is SGHTA and CDR2 is FQGNSA in the germline V gene. The CDR3 is 14 amino acids. It was with 60 Vbeta and 13 Jbeta primers that the PCR ran. TCRdb's table, derived via immunoSEQ multiplex PCR, lists solely in-frame clones and lacks some. The sample holds about 86,000 clones, more than 65% seen once. The genes are TRBV7-2 and TRBJ2-5, with D possibly being TRBD2 (5 bases). The DNA end is more similar to TRBJ2-7, so the J call may be wrong. This TCR was sampled from a man aged 55 to 70 in good health and CMV-seronegative. Input material: PBMCs. The CDR3 nucleotides are TGTGCCAGCAGCTTCCGGGATCGGTTAGACGAGCAGTACTTC. Protein product: CASSFRDRLDEQYF.